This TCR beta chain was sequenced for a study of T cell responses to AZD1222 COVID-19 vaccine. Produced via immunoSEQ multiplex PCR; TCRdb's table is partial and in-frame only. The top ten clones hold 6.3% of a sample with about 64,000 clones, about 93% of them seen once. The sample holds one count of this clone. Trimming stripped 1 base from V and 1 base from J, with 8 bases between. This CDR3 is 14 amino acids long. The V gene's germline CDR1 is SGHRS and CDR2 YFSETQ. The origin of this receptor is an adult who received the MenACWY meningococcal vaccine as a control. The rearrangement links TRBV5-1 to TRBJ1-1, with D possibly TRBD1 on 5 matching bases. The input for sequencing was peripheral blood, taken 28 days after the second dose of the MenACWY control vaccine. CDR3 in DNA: TGCGCCAGCAGCTTGTGGGGACCGAACACTGAAGCTTTCTTT. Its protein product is CASSLWGPNTEAFF.